What follows describes a single TCR beta chain. The cohort comprised adults aged 18 to 89 years residing in under 30 US areas. These data originate in a study of blood T cell repertoires in COVID-19. Across the whole study: The analysed material was cDNA or gDNA that came from T cells, B-cell-depleted T cells, or PBMCs.

Some clones are missing from TCRdb's copy, which holds only in-frame ones; the method was immunoSEQ multiplex PCR. In the table there are 200,000 to 250,000 clones, about nine tenths of which are singletons. Germline V gene lookup returns CDR1 KGHSH and CDR2 LQKENI. The CDR3 totals 15 residues. The V end was cut by 3 bases, the J end by 4 bases, with 13 bases between. The chain recombines TRBV18 with TRBJ2-1; TRBD1 is a possible D gene (6 bases). This sequence was found in a young woman with acute COVID-19. The sample taken for sequencing was PBMCs or T cells enriched from blood (not recorded which). CDR3 nucleotide sequence: TGTGCCAGCTCACCCGGACAGACTGTATACAATGAGCAGTTCTTC. It codes for CASSPGQTVYNEQFF.